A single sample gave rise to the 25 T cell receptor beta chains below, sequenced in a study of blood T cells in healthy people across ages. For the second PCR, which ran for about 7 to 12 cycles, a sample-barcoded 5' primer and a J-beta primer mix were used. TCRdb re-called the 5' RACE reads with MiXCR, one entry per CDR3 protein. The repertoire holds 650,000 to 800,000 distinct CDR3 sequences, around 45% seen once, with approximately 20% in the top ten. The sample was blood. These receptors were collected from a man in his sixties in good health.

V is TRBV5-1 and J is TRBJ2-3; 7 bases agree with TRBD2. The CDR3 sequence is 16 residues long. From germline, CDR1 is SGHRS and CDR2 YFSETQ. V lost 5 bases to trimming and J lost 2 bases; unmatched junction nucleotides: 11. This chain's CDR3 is CASSSAGTTVTDTQYF. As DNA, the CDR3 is TGCGCCAGCAGTTCAGCCGGGACTACCGTCACAGATACGCAGTATTTT.

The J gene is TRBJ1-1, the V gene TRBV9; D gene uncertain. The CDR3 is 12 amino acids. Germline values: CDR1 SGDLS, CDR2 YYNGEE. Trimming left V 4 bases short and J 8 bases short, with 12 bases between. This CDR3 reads CASSPGSREAFF. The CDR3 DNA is TGTGCCAGCAGCCCCGGGAGTCGGGAAGCTTTCTTT.

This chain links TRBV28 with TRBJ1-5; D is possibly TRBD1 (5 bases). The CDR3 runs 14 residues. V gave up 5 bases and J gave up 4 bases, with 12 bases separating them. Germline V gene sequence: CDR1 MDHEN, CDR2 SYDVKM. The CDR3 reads CASSVSGGNQPQHF. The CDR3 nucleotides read TGTGCCAGCAGTGTATCGGGGGGGAATCAGCCCCAGCATTTT. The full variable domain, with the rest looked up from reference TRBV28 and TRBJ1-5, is DVKVTQSSRYLVKRTGEKVFLECVQDMDHENMFWYRQDPGLGLRLIYFSYDVKMKEKGDIPEGYSVSREKKERFSLILESASTNQTSMYLCASSVSGGNQPQHFGDGTRLSIL.

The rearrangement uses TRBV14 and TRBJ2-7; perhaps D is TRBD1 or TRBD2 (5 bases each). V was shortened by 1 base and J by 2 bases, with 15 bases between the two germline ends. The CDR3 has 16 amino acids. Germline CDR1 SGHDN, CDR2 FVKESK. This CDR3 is CASSQGGGQGTYEQYF. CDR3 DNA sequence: TGTGCCAGCAGCCAAGGAGGCGGGCAGGGAACCTACGAGCAGTACTTC. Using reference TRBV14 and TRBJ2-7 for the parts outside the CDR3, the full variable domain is EAGVTQFPSHSVIEKGQTVTLRCDPISGHDNLYWYRRVMGKEIKFLLHFVKESKQDESGMPNNRFLAERTGGTYSTLKVQPAELEDSGVYFCASSQGGGQGTYEQYFGPGTRLTVT.

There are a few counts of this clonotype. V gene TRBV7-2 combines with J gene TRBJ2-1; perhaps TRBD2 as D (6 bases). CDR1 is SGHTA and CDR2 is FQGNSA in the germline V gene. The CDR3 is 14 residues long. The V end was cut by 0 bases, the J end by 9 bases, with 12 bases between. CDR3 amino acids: CASSLAYRGTEQFF. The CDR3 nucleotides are TGTGCCAGCAGCTTAGCCTATCGGGGGACTGAGCAGTTCTTC.

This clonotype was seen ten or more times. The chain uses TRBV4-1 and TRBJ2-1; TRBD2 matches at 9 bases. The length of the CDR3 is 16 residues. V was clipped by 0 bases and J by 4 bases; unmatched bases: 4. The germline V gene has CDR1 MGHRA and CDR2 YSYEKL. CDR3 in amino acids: CASSQDPSGTYNEQFF. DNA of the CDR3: TGCGCCAGCAGCCAAGATCCTAGCGGGACTTACAATGAGCAGTTCTTC.

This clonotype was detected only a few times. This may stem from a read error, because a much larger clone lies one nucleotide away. DNA of the CDR3: TGTGCCGGCAGTTACGGGACAGGCGCGTACGAGCAGTACTTC. It codes for CAGSYGTGAYEQYF. V gene TRBV6-2 or TRBV6-3 combines with J gene TRBJ2-5; 8 positions match TRBD1. The J call is doubtful: the DNA matches TRBJ2-7 better. This CDR3 has 14 amino acids. Germline V gene lookup returns CDR1 MNHEY and CDR2 SVGEGT.

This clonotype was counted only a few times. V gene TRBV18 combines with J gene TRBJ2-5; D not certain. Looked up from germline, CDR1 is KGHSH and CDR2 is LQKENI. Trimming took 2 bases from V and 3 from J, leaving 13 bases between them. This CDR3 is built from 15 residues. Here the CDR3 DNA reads TGTGCCAGCTCACCATCAGATGGACGTAAAGAGACCCAGTACTTC. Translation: CASSPSDGRKETQYF.

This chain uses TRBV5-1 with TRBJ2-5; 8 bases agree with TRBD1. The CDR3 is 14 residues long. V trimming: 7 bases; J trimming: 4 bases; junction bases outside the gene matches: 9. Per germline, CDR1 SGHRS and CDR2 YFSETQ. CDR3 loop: CASGGTGRGETQYF. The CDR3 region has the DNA TGCGCCAGCGGAGGGACAGGACGAGGAGAGACCCAGTACTTC.

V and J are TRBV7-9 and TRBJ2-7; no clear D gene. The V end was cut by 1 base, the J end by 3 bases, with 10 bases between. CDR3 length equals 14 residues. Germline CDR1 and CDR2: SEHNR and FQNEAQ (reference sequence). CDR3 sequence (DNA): TGTGCCAGCAGCTTAGGAACTGAGATCTACGAGCAGTACTTC. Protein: CASSLGTEIYEQYF.

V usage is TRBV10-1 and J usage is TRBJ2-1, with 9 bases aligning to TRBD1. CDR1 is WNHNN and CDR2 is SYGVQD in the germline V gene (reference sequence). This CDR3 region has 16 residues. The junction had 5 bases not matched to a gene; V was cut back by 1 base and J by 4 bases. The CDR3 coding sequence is TGCGCCAGCAGTGAGTTTGGGACAGGGACATACAATGAGCAGTTCTTC. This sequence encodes CASSEFGTGTYNEQFF.

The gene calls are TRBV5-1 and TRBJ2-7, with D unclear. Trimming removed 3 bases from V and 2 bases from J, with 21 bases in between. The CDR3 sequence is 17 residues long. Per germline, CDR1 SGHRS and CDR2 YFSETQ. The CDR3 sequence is CASSSQQNRGVPYEQYF. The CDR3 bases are TGCGCCAGCAGCTCACAGCAGAACCGCGGCGTTCCCTACGAGCAGTACTTC. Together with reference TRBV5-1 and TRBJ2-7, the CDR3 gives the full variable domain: KAGVTQTPRYLIKTRGQQVTLSCSPISGHRSVSWYQQTPGQGLQFLFEYFSETQRNKGNFPGRFSGRQFSNSRSEMNVSTLELGDSALYLCASSSQQNRGVPYEQYFGPGTRLTVT.

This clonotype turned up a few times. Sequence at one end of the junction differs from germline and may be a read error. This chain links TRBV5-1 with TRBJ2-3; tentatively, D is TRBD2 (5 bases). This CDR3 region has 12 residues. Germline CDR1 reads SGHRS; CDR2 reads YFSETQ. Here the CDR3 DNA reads TGTGCCAGCAGTTTAGAGGGAGATACGCAGTATTTT. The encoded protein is CASSLEGDTQYF. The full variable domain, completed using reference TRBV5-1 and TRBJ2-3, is KAGVTQTPRYLIKTRGQQVTLSCSPISGHRSVSWYQQTPGQGLQFLFEYFSETQRNKGNFPGRFSGRQFSNSRSEMNVSTLELGDSALYLCASSLEGDTQYFGPGTRLTVL.

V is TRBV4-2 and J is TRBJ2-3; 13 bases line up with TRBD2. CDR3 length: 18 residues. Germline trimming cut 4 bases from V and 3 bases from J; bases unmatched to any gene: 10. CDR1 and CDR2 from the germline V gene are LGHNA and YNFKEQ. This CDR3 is CASSLMRTSGGTTDTQYF. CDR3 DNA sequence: TGTGCCAGCAGCCTCATGCGGACTAGCGGGGGAACGACAGATACGCAGTATTTT.

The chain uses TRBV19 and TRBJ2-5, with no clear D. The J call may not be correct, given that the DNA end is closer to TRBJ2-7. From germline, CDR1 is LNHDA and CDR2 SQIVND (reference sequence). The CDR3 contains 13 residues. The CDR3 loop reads CASSMGRLGEQYF. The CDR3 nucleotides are TGTGCCAGTAGTATGGGCCGTTTGGGCGAGCAGTACTTC.

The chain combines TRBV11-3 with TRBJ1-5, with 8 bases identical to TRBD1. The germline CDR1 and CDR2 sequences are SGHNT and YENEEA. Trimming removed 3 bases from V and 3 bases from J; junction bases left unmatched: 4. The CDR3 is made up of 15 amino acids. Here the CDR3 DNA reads TGTGCCAGCAGCTTTTGGACAGGGCACAATCAGCCCCAGCATTTT. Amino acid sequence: CASSFWTGHNQPQHF.

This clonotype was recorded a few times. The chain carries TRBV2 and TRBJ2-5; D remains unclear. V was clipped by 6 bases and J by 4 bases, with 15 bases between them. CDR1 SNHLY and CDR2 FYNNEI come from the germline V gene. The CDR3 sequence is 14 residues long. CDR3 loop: CASRDHTLAETQYF. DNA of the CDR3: TGTGCCAGCAGGGACCATACCCTTGCAGAGACCCAGTACTTC.

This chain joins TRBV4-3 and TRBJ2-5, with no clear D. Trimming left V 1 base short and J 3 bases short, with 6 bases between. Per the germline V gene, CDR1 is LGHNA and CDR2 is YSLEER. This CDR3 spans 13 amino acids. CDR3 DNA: TGCGCCAGCAGCCAAGCCTTAGAAGAGACCCAGTACTTC. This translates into CASSQALEETQYF.

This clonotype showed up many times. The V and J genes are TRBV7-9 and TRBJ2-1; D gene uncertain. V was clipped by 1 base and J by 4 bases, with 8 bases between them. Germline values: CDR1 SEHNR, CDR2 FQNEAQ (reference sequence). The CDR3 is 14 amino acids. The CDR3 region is CASSLVGGYNEQFF. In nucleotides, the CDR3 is TGTGCCAGCAGCTTAGTTGGTGGATACAATGAGCAGTTCTTC.

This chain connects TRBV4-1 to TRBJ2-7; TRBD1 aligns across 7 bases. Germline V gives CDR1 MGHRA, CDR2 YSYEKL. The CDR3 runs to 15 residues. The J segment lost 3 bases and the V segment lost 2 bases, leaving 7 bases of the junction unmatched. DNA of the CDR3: TGCGCCAGCAGCCAACAAAACAGGGGTGACTACGAGCAGTACTTC. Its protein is CASSQQNRGDYEQYF.

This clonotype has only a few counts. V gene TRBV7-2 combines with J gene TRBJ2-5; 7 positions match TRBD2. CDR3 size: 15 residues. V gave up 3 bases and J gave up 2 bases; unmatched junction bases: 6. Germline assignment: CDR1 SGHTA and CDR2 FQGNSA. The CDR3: CASSFGGVWQETQYF. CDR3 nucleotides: TGTGCCAGCAGCTTTGGGGGGGTCTGGCAAGAGACCCAGTACTTC.

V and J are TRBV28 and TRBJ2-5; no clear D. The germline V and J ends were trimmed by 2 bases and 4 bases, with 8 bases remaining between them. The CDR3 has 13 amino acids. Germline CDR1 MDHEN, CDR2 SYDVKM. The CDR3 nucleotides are TGTGCCAGCAGTTTAGTTAGTCCAGAGACCCAGTACTTC. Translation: CASSLVSPETQYF.

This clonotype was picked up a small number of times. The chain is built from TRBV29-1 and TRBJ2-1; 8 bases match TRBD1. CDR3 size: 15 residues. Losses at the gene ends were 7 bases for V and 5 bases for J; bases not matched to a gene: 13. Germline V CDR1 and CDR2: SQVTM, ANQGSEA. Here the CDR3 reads CSARARDRLNNEQFF. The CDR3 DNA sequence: TGCAGCGCTCGGGCGCGGGACAGGCTAAACAATGAGCAGTTCTTC.

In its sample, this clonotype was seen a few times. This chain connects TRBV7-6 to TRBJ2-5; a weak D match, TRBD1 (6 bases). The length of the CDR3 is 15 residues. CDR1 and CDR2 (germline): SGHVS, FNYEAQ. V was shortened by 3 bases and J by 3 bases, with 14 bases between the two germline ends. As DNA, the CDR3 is TGTGCCAGCAGCTTTCTTTCAGGGGTGGAAGAGACCCAGTACTTC. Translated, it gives CASSFLSGVEETQYF. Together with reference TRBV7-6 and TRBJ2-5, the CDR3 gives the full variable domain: GAGVSQSPRYKVTKRGQDVALRCDPISGHVSLYWYRQALGQGPEFLTYFNYEAQQDKSGLPNDRFSAERPEGSISTLTIQRTEQRDSAMYRCASSFLSGVEETQYFGPGTRLLVL.

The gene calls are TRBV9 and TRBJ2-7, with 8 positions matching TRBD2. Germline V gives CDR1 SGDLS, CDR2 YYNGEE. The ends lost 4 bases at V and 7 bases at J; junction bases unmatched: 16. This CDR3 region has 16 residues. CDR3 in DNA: TGTGCCAGCAGCCCCCGCGGGGGGCCGGGACCTAATGAGCAGTACTTC. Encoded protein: CASSPRGGPGPNEQYF.